What follows describes a single TCR beta chain. Its target is unknown. TCRdb's copy holds only in-frame clones and misses some; the assay was immunoSEQ multiplex PCR. The data hold around 99,000 clones, with just over 90% observed a single time. V was trimmed by 4 bases and J by 8 bases, leaving 9 bases between them. The CDR3 has 12 residues. CDR1 and CDR2 (germline): SGHRS, YFSETQ. This record belongs to a study of siplizumab effects on memory and regulatory T cells. Study-wide findings and caveats: Alloreactive sequences tracing back to unstimulated CD4+ memory cells were significantly reduced by siplizumab. The mapping of alloreactive clones to unstimulated subsets covered only a minor fraction of them.

The genes are TRBV5-1 and TRBJ1-4; D gene uncertain. This clonotype was sampled from a human donor in good health. Sequenced: Tregs sorted from blood. CDR3 protein: CASSKGGEKLFF. The CDR3 bases are TGCGCCAGCAGCAAGGGAGGGGAAAAACTGTTTTTT.